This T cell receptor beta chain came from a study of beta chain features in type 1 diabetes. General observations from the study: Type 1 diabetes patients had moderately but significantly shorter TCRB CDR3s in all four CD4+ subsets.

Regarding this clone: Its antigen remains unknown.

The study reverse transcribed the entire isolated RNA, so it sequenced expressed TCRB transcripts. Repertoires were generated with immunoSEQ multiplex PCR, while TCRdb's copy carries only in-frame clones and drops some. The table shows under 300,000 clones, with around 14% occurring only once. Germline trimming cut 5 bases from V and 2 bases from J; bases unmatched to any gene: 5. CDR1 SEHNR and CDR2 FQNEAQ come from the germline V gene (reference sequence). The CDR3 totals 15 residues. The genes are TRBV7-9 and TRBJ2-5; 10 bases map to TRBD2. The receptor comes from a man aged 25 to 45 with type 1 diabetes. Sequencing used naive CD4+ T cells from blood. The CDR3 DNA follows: TGTGCCAGCAGCCTAAATAGCGGGGGGCAAGAGACCCAGTACTTC. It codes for CASSLNSGGQETQYF.